This T cell receptor (beta chain) was recovered during a study of T cells in Graves' hyperthyroidism and ophthalmopathy. In germline, CDR1 is GTSNPN, CDR2 SVGIG (reference sequence). Trimming removed 1 base from V and 4 bases from J, with 13 bases in between. The CDR3 has 14 residues. TCR beta CDR3 region amplification was performed from RNA transcripts. First-round RT-PCR of the TCR CDR3 relied on the HTBI primer set. TCRdb redid the calling of the multiplex PCR reads with MiXCR, one entry per CDR3 protein. The sample has over 300,000 distinct CDR3 sequences, approximately 13% seen once. Study conclusions and caveats: A median approximately 6.5 months before onset, the model predicted ophthalmopathy.

A note on this clonotype: Antigen unknown.

Calling Graves' hyperthyroidism stable meant ophthalmopathy did not progress within 18 months. Patients aged 18 to 65 had newly diagnosed hyperthyroidism that had lasted under 2 months. Patients with uncontrolled infections, other autoimmune diseases, pregnancy or lactation were excluded. The V call is TRBV30, the J call TRBJ1-1; perhaps TRBD1 as D (5 bases). The TCR was taken from a woman aged 55-69 years with Graves' hyperthyroidism. Sequencing was performed on blood. The CDR3 DNA reads as TGTGCCTGGAGTGCGGGGGGGTTCGGCACTGAAGCTTTCTTT. As protein: CAWSAGGFGTEAFF.